This is a list of T cell receptor beta chains from one sample in a study of T-cell reconstitution after alpha-beta-depleted transplantation in children. TCRdb reprocessed the PCR reads with MiXCR, giving one entry per CDR3 protein. This table holds almost 400,000 distinct CDR3 sequences, about a fifth found once. Sequences were derived from PBMCs from the stem cell graft donor, sampled from the stem cell graft. These receptors all come from a human donor who donated a stem cell graft to a child with acute myeloid leukemia. The CDR3 runs from the conserved cysteine through the conserved F or W. D genes are given only for firm matches. Clone sizes are given selectively: once, few, many, or a class where the clone is expanded.

TRBV28,14,TRBD1,.,TRBJ2-5,TGTGCCAGCAGTCCTCCGGGACAGCAAGAGACCCAGTACTTC,CASSPPGQQETQYF
TRBV20-1,14,.,.,TRBJ2-7,TGCAGTGCCGCGGACAGCGGACGTTCCTACGAGCAGTACTTC,CSAADSGRSYEQYF
TRBV12-3/TRBV12-4,13,.,.,TRBJ1-2,TGTGCCAGCAACCCAAGTCCTAACTATGGCTACACCTTC,CASNPSPNYGYTF
TRBV20-1,19,TRBD2,.,TRBJ2-3,TGCAGTGCTAGAAGGCTTCCCGGGACTAGCGGAGTGAGCACAGATACGCAGTATTTT,CSARRLPGTSGVSTDTQYF
TRBV6-1,14,.,.,TRBJ1-2,TGTGCCAGCAGTGAAGCGGGACTTCACTATGGCTACACCTTC,CASSEAGLHYGYTF
TRBV4-1,15,TRBD1,few,TRBJ2-5,TGCGCCAGCAGCCAGCATGGGACAGGACAAGAGACCCAGTACTTC,CASSQHGTGQETQYF
TRBV5-1,15,TRBD1,.,TRBJ2-7,TGCGCCAGCAGCTTGGCCCCCGGGACAGCCTACGAGCAGTACTTC,CASSLAPGTAYEQYF
TRBV12-3/TRBV12-4,16,TRBD2,.,TRBJ2-3,TGTGCCAGCAGTACCAGACTAGCGGGCAGCACAGATACGCAGTATTTT,CASSTRLAGSTDTQYF
TRBV7-9,13,.,.,TRBJ2-7,TGTGCCAGCAGCTTAGCGCTAGGGGGTGAGCAGTACTTC,CASSLALGGEQYF
TRBV25-1,14,.,.,TRBJ2-5,TGTGCCAGCAGTGAATGGGCGGTAGGAGAGACCCAGTACTTC,CASSEWAVGETQYF
TRBV7-8,14,.,.,TRBJ2-2,TGTGCCAGCAGGGGGGGCGGGAACACCGGGGAGCTGTTTTTT,CASRGGGNTGELFF
TRBV11-2,18,TRBD2,few,TRBJ2-1,TGTGCCAGCAGCTCCACGCGGAGCGGGGTAAGCTCCTACAATGAGCAGTTCTTC,CASSSTRSGVSSYNEQFF
TRBV27,14,.,.,TRBJ1-3,TGTGCCAGCAGGACTGGTATCTCTGGAAACACCATATATTTT,CASRTGISGNTIYF
TRBV27,15,.,few,TRBJ2-1,TGTGCCAGCAGTTTCGACTACCTCTCCTACAATGAGCAGTTCTTC,CASSFDYLSYNEQFF
TRBV28,16,.,.,TRBJ1-1,TGTGCCAGCAGTCCTCCGGGGACCAAGATGAACACTGAAGCTTTCTTT,CASSPPGTKMNTEAFF
TRBV20-1,13,.,many,TRBJ2-5,TGCAGTGCTAGAGCCGGGTATCAAGAGACCCAGTACTTC,CSARAGYQETQYF
TRBV29-1,15,.,many,TRBJ2-2,TGCAGCGTTGAAGAGGCAGGGTCGAACACCGGGGAGCTGTTTTTT,CSVEEAGSNTGELFF
TRBV19,18,TRBD2,.,TRBJ2-1,TGTGCCAGTAGTAAGGGACTAGCGGGATATACCAACTACAATGAGCAGTTCTTC,CASSKGLAGYTNYNEQFF
TRBV12-3/TRBV12-4,15,.,.,TRBJ2-7,TGTGCCAGCAGTTTAGCGCAGGGAAGCTCCTACGAGCAGTACTTC,CASSLAQGSSYEQYF
TRBV28,15,.,few,TRBJ1-3,TGTGCCAGCAGTTTTGGAGACGGTTGGGGAAACACCATATATTTT,CASSFGDGWGNTIYF
TRBV12-3/TRBV12-4,15,.,few,TRBJ2-1,TGTGCCAGCACAAAGGGGCTAGGGGCTACAAATGAGCAGTTCTTC,CASTKGLGATNEQFF
TRBV5-1,16,.,few,TRBJ1-6,TGCGCCAGCAGCGAGAGGGGTGGCTCCTATAATTCACCCCTCCACTTT,CASSERGGSYNSPLHF
TRBV20-1,14,TRBD2,many,TRBJ2-1,TGCAGTTCGCTAGCGGGTAACTCCTACAATGAGCAGTTCTTC,CSSLAGNSYNEQFF
TRBV2,13,.,.,TRBJ2-7,TGTGCCAGCAGTGTGCAGGGGAGGAACGAGCAGTACTTC,CASSVQGRNEQYF